This T cell receptor (beta chain) was captured in a study of patients and donors after allogeneic stem cell transplantation. This clonotype was counted a few times. TCRdb itself ran the RT-PCR reads through MiXCR, one entry per CDR3 protein. This table has approximately 150,000 distinct CDR3 sequences, about 32% appearing once. This CDR3 has 12 residues. V was pared by 2 bases and J by 5 bases, with 6 bases between. The genes are TRBV12-3 or TRBV12-4 and TRBJ2-5, with D hard to call. This TCR derives from a human donor who was either an allogeneic HSCT recipient or a stem cell or donor lymphocyte infusion donor (not recorded which). It is not recorded whose cells these are; they may come from a transplant donor. Sequenced sample: blood, either unsorted or a sorted T cell fraction (not recorded which). CDR3 amino acids: CASSLNGETQYF. For the CDR3, the DNA is TGTGCCAGCAGTTTAAACGGGGAGACCCAGTACTTC.